Presented here are 24 T cell receptor beta chains from one specimen sequenced in a study of somatic mutations in cytotoxic T cells in rheumatoid arthritis. Profiled with immunoSEQ multiplex PCR; TCRdb holds only in-frame clones, not every one. Among about 16,000 clones listed, about 72% were seen once. What was sequenced was CD8+ T cells sorted from blood. The receptors shown here come from an adult with rheumatoid arthritis.

This clone was counted once. CDR3 in amino acids: CASSDRVGGSAGELFF. The CDR3 nucleotides read TGTGCCAGCAGTGACAGGGTTGGGGGATCGGCTGGGGAGCTGTTTTTT. V is TRBV6-1 and J is TRBJ2-2; D is possibly TRBD1 or TRBD2 (5 bases each). Germline lookup yields CDR1 MNHNS and CDR2 SASEGT. The CDR3 totals 16 residues. Trimming removed 3 bases at V and 8 bases at J, with 19 bases between.

The gene calls are TRBV28 and TRBJ1-2; possible D gene TRBD1, 6 bases. Germline loops: CDR1 MDHEN, CDR2 SYDVKM. The CDR3 runs to 16 residues. V lost 5 bases, J lost 1 base, and 17 bases lay in between. The CDR3 spells CASSLLTGGRNYGYTF. The CDR3 coding sequence is TGTGCCAGCAGTCTACTGACGGGGGGCCGTAACTATGGCTACACCTTC.

The V gene is TRBV4-1, the J gene TRBJ1-5; D not certain. This CDR3 is 13 amino acids long. Trimming cost V 1 base and J 9 bases, with 10 bases left between them. CDR1 and CDR2 (germline): MGHRA, YSYEKL. For the CDR3, the DNA is TGCGCCAGCAGCCAAGGCCCCTTGTGGCCCCAGCATTTT. This sequence encodes CASSQGPLWPQHF.

The CDR3 DNA follows: TGTGCCAGCAATACCTACGAGCAGTACTTC. It translates to CASNTYEQYF. This rearrangement joins TRBV6-1 to TRBJ2-7; D not resolved. The V gene lost 7 bases and the J gene lost 2 bases, with 3 bases spanning the gap. This CDR3 contains 10 residues. CDR1 MNHNS and CDR2 SASEGT come from the germline V gene.

This clone was seen a few times. The rearrangement uses TRBV10-3 and TRBJ2-7; TRBD2 matches at 10 bases. Germline-derived CDR1 and CDR2 are ENHRY and SYGVKD. The CDR3 is 12 amino acids. V was clipped by 11 bases and J by 4 bases; unmatched bases: 5. This CDR3 is CAASSGGYEQYV. In DNA form, the CDR3 reads TGTGCCGCCTCTAGCGGGGGATACGAGCAGTACGTC.

The chain carries TRBV4-2 and TRBJ1-6; D not resolved. Germline CDR1 reads LGHNA; CDR2 reads YNFKEQ. V was pared by 5 bases and J by 3 bases, with 14 bases between. This CDR3 region has 16 residues. DNA of the CDR3: TGTGCCAGCAGCTTGGGCAGGCCGGACTATAATTCACCCCTCCACTTT. It yields the protein CASSLGRPDYNSPLHF.

This clone was counted a single time. The chain joins TRBV4-1 to TRBJ2-2, with D perhaps being TRBD1 or TRBD2 (5 bases each). CDR1 is MGHRA, CDR2 YSYEKL, per germline. The germline V and J ends were trimmed by 1 base and 6 bases, with 6 bases remaining between them. CDR3 length equals 13 residues. CDR3 amino acids: CASSQGGSGELFF. DNA of the CDR3: TGCGCCAGCAGCCAAGGGGGGTCCGGGGAGCTGTTTTTT.

The chain carries TRBV15 and TRBJ1-5; D is ambiguous. The CDR3 runs to 14 residues. CDR1 is LNHNV, CDR2 YYDKDF, per germline (reference sequence). Trimming cost V 3 bases and J 5 bases, with 11 bases left between them. The CDR3 DNA sequence: TGTGCCACCAGCAGTTCAGGACCCCATCAGCCCCAGCATTTT. The encoded protein is CATSSSGPHQPQHF.

The chain joins TRBV7-3 to TRBJ2-3; unclear D gene. Trimming removed 1 base from V and 4 bases from J, with 6 bases in between. Germline V lookup: CDR1 SGHTA, CDR2 FQGTGA. This CDR3 has 13 residues. Written as DNA, the CDR3 is TGTGCCAGCAGCTTAAACGCTGCAGATACGCAGTATTTT. This translates into CASSLNAADTQYF.

The chain links TRBV6-5 to TRBJ2-3; D is uncertain. CDR1 is MNHEY and CDR2 is SVGAGI in the germline V gene. Trimming took 8 bases from V and 0 from J, leaving 12 bases between them. The CDR3 loop spans 14 amino acids. The CDR3 DNA follows: TGTGCCAGCCGGGCAGCTGTTAGCACAGATACGCAGTATTTT. It translates to CASRAAVSTDTQYF.

The chain couples TRBV7-9 to TRBJ2-7; D remains unclear. The V end was cut by 5 bases, the J end by 4 bases, with 9 bases between. CDR3 length equals 12 residues. Germline V gives CDR1 SEHNR, CDR2 FQNEAQ (reference sequence). Here the CDR3 reads CASSPAGYEQYF. In DNA, the CDR3 is TGTGCCAGCAGCCCCGCTGGATACGAGCAGTACTTC.

This clone has just a few counts. This chain joins TRBV30 and TRBJ2-7, with 7 nucleotides matching TRBD2. V gave up 4 bases and J gave up 0 bases; unmatched junction bases: 6. CDR1 and CDR2 (germline): GTSNPN, SVGIG (reference sequence). The CDR3 runs to 14 residues. CDR3 residues: CAWKGRGSSYEQYF. The CDR3 DNA is TGTGCCTGGAAGGGGCGGGGGAGCTCCTACGAGCAGTACTTC.

The chain links TRBV14 to TRBJ1-5; 7 bases fit TRBD1. Germline V lookup: CDR1 SGHDN, CDR2 FVKESK. J lost 4 bases, V lost 1 base, and 4 bases had no gene match. This CDR3 has 15 residues. The CDR3 is CASSQGAGGNQPQHF. The DNA for the CDR3 is TGTGCCAGCAGCCAAGGGGCAGGGGGGAATCAGCCCCAGCATTTT.

The chain has TRBV19 and TRBJ2-7; D is unclear. CDR3 length: 14 amino acids. Germline assignment: CDR1 LNHDA and CDR2 SQIVND (reference sequence). Trimming took off 3 bases at V and 2 bases at J, with 11 bases between the two ends. CDR3 loop: CASSMSSSTYEQYF. The DNA of the CDR3 is TGTGCCAGTAGTATGTCCAGTTCCACCTACGAGCAGTACTTC.

The V and J genes are TRBV6-4 and TRBJ2-3, with no clear D. V gave up 5 bases and J gave up 4 bases, with 10 bases separating them. Per germline, CDR1 MRHNA and CDR2 SNTAGT. This CDR3 is built from 13 residues. CDR3 protein: CASSLSRPDTQYF. In DNA, the CDR3 is TGTGCCAGCAGTTTATCCCGACCAGATACGCAGTATTTT.

The chain carries TRBV7-9 and TRBJ2-7; weak D call: TRBD1 (6 bases). Trimming pared 1 base from V and 0 bases from J, leaving 10 bases between. CDR1 and CDR2 from the germline V gene are SEHNR and FQNEAQ (reference sequence). This CDR3 comprises 15 residues. The CDR3 sequence: CASSLGTRGSYEQYF. The CDR3 nucleotides are TGTGCCAGCAGCTTAGGGACCAGGGGCTCCTACGAGCAGTACTTC.

V gene TRBV28 combines with J gene TRBJ1-4, with D possibly being TRBD1 (5 bases). Trimming removed 8 bases from V and 8 bases from J, with 15 bases in between. There are 13 residues in the CDR3. Germline assignment: CDR1 MDHEN and CDR2 SYDVKM. CDR3 DNA sequence: TGTGCCAGCCGAGTCTGGGGGGACGAAAAACTGTTTTTT. It is translated as CASRVWGDEKLFF.

The chain couples TRBV7-6 to TRBJ2-3; 7 bases are shared with TRBD1. CDR3 length: 15 residues. CDR1 and CDR2 from the germline V gene are SGHVS and FNYEAQ. V was pared by 2 bases and J by 2 bases, with 4 bases of the junction left unmatched. CDR3 in amino acids: CASSLYRGNTDTQYF. CDR3 DNA: TGTGCCAGCAGCTTATACAGGGGCAACACAGATACGCAGTATTTT.

This clone rates as medium-sized. This chain connects TRBV7-3 to TRBJ2-1; D gene ambiguous. From germline, CDR1 is SGHTA and CDR2 FQGTGA. The CDR3 is 17 residues long. Trimming removed 4 bases from V and 5 bases from J, with 21 bases in between. DNA for the CDR3: TGTGCCAGCAGCTCCCCCCGAGCTAGTCCCCTTCACAATGAGCAGTTCTTC. This sequence encodes CASSSPRASPLHNEQFF.

The chain recombines TRBV7-3 with TRBJ2-3; tentatively, D is TRBD2 (6 bases). The CDR3 covers 14 residues. Germline V lookup: CDR1 SGHTA, CDR2 FQGTGA. V shed 4 bases and J shed 2 bases, with 10 bases lying between them. The CDR3 region is CASSSRGFTDTQYF. CDR3 nucleotide sequence: TGTGCCAGCAGCTCCCGGGGGTTCACAGATACGCAGTATTTT. Variable domain in full (rest from reference TRBV7-3 and TRBJ2-3): GAGVSQTPSNKVTEKGKYVELRCDPISGHTALYWYRQSLGQGPEFLIYFQGTGAADDSGLPNDRFFAVRPEGSVSTLKIQRTERGDSAVYLCASSSRGFTDTQYFGPGTRLTVL.

This clone was observed once. The chain joins TRBV13 to TRBJ2-5; TRBD1 matches 11 bases. Germline V gives CDR1 PRHDT, CDR2 FYEKMQ (reference sequence). Unmatched junction bases numbered 7, after V lost 5 bases and J lost 5 bases. The CDR3 has 15 amino acids. This CDR3 reads CASSQGQGGFETQYF. CDR3 coding DNA: TGTGCCAGCAGCCAGGGACAGGGGGGCTTTGAGACCCAGTACTTC.

As DNA, the CDR3 is TGTGCCAGCAGCCAAGACAGACAGGGGAATGACTATGGCTACACCTTC. Protein: CASSQDRQGNDYGYTF. The J gene is TRBJ1-2, the V gene TRBV4-2; 8 bases fit TRBD1. The CDR3 is made up of 16 amino acids. Germline V gene data show CDR1 as LGHNA and CDR2 as YNFKEQ. The V gene end was trimmed by 0 bases and the J gene end by 3 bases; junction bases not matched to a gene: 6.

The chain is built from TRBV4-2 and TRBJ2-5, with 10 bases fitting TRBD2. After removal of 1 base from V and 5 bases from J, the junction contained 7 bases not matched to a gene. CDR1 and CDR2 from the germline V gene are LGHNA and YNFKEQ. This CDR3 spans 16 amino acids. CDR3 region: CASSQGSSGGPETQYF. The DNA for the CDR3 is TGTGCCAGCAGCCAAGGGAGTAGCGGGGGGCCGGAGACCCAGTACTTC.

This chain joins TRBV29-1 and TRBJ2-3; tentative D call: TRBD1 (6 bases). V was shortened by 4 bases and J by 2 bases, with 10 bases between the two germline ends. Germline V CDR1 and CDR2: SQVTM, ANQGSEA. This CDR3 has 13 amino acids. The CDR3: CSVAGANTDTQYF. CDR3 sequence (DNA): TGCAGCGTTGCAGGGGCGAACACAGATACGCAGTATTTT.